This T cell receptor beta chain is from a study of Ad26.COV2.S vaccination and SARS-CoV-2 variants. Sequencing was performed with immunoSEQ multiplex PCR; in TCRdb, only in-frame clones are kept and a portion is missing. The sample holds around 370,000 clones, about 91% seen once. As regards this clone: Its antigen is currently unknown.

Study results and caveats: Similar non-spike TCR breadth was seen in vaccine and placebo recipients. Substantial breadth was reportedly displayed by spike-specific CD8+ and CD4+ T cell responses after vaccination. While placebo recipients had lower spike-specific TCR breadth, vaccine recipients had more.

Trimming left V 0 bases short and J 9 bases short, with 18 bases between. The CDR3 totals 15 residues. Germline V gene data show CDR1 as MNHEY and CDR2 as SMNVEV (reference sequence). The sequence came from a human donor who had recovered from COVID-19. The gene calls are TRBV27 and TRBJ2-7, with D possibly being TRBD2 (5 bases). The starting material was peripheral blood, obtained after recovery from COVID-19. The CDR3 is CASSLSGEAPRGQYF. CDR3 sequence (DNA): TGTGCCAGCAGTTTATCCGGGGAAGCCCCCCGGGGGCAGTACTTC.